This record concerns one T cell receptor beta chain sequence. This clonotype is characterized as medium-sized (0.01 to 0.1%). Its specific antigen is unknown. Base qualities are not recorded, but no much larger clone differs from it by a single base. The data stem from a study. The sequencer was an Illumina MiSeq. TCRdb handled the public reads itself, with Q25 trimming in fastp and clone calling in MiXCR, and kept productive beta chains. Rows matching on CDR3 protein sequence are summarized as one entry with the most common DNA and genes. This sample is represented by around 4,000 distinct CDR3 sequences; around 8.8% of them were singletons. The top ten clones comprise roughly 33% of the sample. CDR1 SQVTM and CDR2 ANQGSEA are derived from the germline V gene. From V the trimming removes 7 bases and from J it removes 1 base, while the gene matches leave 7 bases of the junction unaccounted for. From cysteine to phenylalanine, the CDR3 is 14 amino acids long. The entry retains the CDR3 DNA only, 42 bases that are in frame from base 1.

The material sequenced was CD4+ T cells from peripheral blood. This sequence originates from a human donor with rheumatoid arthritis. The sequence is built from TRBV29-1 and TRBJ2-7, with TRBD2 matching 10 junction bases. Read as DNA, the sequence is TGCAGCGCTGAGATAGCGGGAGGATCCTACGAGCAGTACTTC. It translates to CSAEIAGGSYEQYF.